Below, 4 T cell receptor beta chains from the same sample are listed, as sequenced in a study of cytomegalovirus exposure and HLA in healthy donors. The PCR had 60 Vbeta and 13 Jbeta primers. Clones were read by immunoSEQ multiplex PCR, and TCRdb kept only the in-frame ones, dropping some. The sample includes approximately 150,000 clones, roughly 87% seen only once; the top ten take more than 0.7%. Sequenced sample: PBMCs. These receptors were taken from a woman in her twenties or thirties in good health and CMV-seronegative.

This chain connects TRBV5-4 to TRBJ2-2, with D possibly TRBD1 on 6 matching bases. Looked up from germline, CDR1 is SGHNT and CDR2 is YYREEE (reference sequence). CDR3 length: 15 amino acids. V shed 3 bases and J shed 7 bases, with 16 bases lying between them. CDR3 sequence (DNA): TGTGCCAGCAGCTCGGGAATAGGGGGTCACGGGGAGCTGTTTTTT. As protein: CASSSGIGGHGELFF.

As for this clone: Relative to the germline gene, one junction end is altered; a read error may explain this. This chain connects TRBV11-2 to TRBJ2-7; TRBD2 is a possible D gene (6 bases). Germline CDR1 is SGHAT and CDR2 is FQNNGV. The CDR3 consists of 14 residues. In DNA form, the CDR3 reads TGTGCCAGCAGGCCAATAGCGGTCTCCCACGAGCAGTACTTC. Protein sequence: CASRPIAVSHEQYF.

The chain carries TRBV10-1 and TRBJ2-2; D gene unclear. The CDR3 consists of 14 residues. Deletions cut 6 bases from V and 0 bases from J, with 8 bases between. CDR1 and CDR2 from the germline V gene are WNHNN and SYGVQD (reference sequence). The CDR3: CASSQNANTGELFF. In nucleotides, the CDR3 is TGCGCCAGCAGCCAGAATGCGAACACCGGGGAGCTGTTTTTT.

CDR3 DNA sequence: TGTGCCAGTAGCACCGGGACTAGCGCACAGCAAGAGACCCAGTACTTC. This encodes CASSTGTSAQQETQYF. The rearrangement uses TRBV19 and TRBJ2-5; TRBD2 aligns across 10 bases. With 6 bases clipped from V and 2 bases from J, the junction kept 9 bases outside the gene matches. The germline CDR1 and CDR2 sequences are LNHDA and SQIVND (reference sequence). The CDR3 length is 16 residues.